This entry describes one T cell receptor (beta chain). The antigen is undetermined. Germline V gene sequence: CDR1 MGHRA, CDR2 YSYEKL. Trimming left V 1 base short and J 2 bases short, with 11 bases between. The CDR3 extends over 15 amino acids. Naivety among CD8 cells was defined by CD45RO negativity and positive CCR7 selection, thereby excluding terminally differentiated effector memory CD45RA+ cells. The data were produced by immunoSEQ multiplex PCR, yet TCRdb's version contains in-frame clones alone and is incomplete. Of hundreds of thousands of clones in the sample, around 92% were seen once. These data originate in a study of shared clonotypes between healthy human individuals. Overall study results and limits: It was expected that sequencing depth would affect clonotype sharing among donors. Naive CD4 clonotypes overlapped across a few donors at about 5.3%.

Sequenced material: naive CD8+ T cells sorted from blood. The chain couples TRBV4-1 to TRBJ2-5; D is uncertain. The sequence came from a young man in good health. The CDR3 is CASSQVSLRQETQYF. CDR3 coding DNA: TGCGCCAGCAGCCAAGTTAGTTTAAGGCAAGAGACCCAGTACTTC.